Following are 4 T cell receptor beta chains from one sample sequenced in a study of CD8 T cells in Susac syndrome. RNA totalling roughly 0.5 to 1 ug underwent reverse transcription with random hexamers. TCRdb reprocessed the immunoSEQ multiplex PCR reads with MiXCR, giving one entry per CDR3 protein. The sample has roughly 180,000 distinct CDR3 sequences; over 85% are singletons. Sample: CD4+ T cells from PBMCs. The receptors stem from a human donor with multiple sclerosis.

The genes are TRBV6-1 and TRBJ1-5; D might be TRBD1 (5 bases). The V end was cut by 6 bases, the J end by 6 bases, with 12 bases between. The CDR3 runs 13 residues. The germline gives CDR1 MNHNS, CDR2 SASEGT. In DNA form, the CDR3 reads TGTGCCAGCAGAGGGACCGAAGGTCAGCCCCAGCATTTT. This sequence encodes CASRGTEGQPQHF.

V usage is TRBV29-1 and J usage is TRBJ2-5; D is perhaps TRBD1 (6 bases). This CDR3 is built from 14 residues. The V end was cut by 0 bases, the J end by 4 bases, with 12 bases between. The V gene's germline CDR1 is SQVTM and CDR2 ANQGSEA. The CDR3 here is CSVEDRGTRETQYF. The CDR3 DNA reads TGCAGCGTTGAAGACAGAGGGACAAGAGAGACCCAGTACTTC. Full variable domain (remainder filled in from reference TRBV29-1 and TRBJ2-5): SAVISQKPSRDICQRGTSLTIQCQVDSQVTMMFWYRQQPGQSLTLIATANQGSEATYESGFVIDKFPISRPNLTFSTLTVSNMSPEDSSIYLCSVEDRGTRETQYFGPGTRLLVL.

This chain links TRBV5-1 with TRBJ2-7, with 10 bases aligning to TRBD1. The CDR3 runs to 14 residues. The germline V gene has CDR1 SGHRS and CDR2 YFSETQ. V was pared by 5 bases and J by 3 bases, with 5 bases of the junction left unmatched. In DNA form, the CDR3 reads TGCGCCAGCAGATGGACAGGGGGTATCTACGAGCAGTACTTC. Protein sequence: CASRWTGGIYEQYF.

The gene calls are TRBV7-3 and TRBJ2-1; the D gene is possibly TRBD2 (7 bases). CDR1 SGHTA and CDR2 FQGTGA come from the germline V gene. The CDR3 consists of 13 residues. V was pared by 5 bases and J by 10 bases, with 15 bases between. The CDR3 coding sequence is TGTGCCAGCAGCCTCTCGGGGGGCTTGGAGCAGTTCTTC. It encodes CASSLSGGLEQFF.